The entry below describes one TCR beta chain. What it recognizes is unknown. With 7 bases removed from V and 0 bases from J, the gap between germline ends came to 16 bases. The germline CDR1 and CDR2 sequences are MNHNY and SVGAGI (reference sequence). This CDR3 is 16 amino acids long. This sample was taken from a study of cytomegalovirus exposure and HLA in healthy donors. Study outcomes and limitations: Versus the roughly 690-donor mean, an Asian-associated ancestry cluster reportedly showed fewer N-insertions in a later analysis.

The study ran its PCR with 60 Vbeta and 13 Jbeta primers. Measured with immunoSEQ multiplex PCR; TCRdb has only the in-frame clones, and not every one. The sample lists roughly 120,000 clones, approximately 80% occurring once. This rearrangement joins TRBV6-6 to TRBJ1-5, with D possibly being TRBD1 (5 bases). The origin of this receptor is a man aged 35 to 55 in good health and CMV-seronegative. The material sequenced was PBMCs. CDR3 nucleotide sequence: TGTGCCAGCATAGAGGGAGGGGATTATAGCAATCAGCCCCAGCATTTT. Encoded protein: CASIEGGDYSNQPQHF.